This record covers a single TCR beta chain. Antigen unknown. The data derive from a study of vaccination effects on CD4 cells after COVID-19. Broader study findings: There was marked clonal contraction among infection- and vaccine-induced clones late after vaccination.

Trimming cost V 0 bases and J 3 bases; bases outside gene matches: 6. This CDR3 comprises 16 residues. CDR1 and CDR2 (germline): LGHNA, YNFKEQ. Generated by immunoSEQ multiplex PCR, the TCRdb table keeps only in-frame clones and is missing some. The sample has tens of thousands of clones; roughly 72% are singletons. Sequencing followed a ViraFEST assay step that expanded antigen-specific CD4+ T cells with viral peptide pools. Culture lasted 10 days before CD4+ T cell isolation. According to the study, vaccine recipients showed no prior SARS-CoV-2 infection and negative nucleocapsid antibodies. Cultures received IL-2 medium that replaced half the medium on days 3 and 7.

The material sequenced was CD4+ T cells from PBMCs cultured with HCoV-OC43 spike peptides, taken before COVID-19 vaccination. Subset given: HCoV-OC43 spike overlapping peptide pool stimulation. The TCR sequence derives from a human donor who received a COVID-19 vaccine. This sequence joins TRBV4-2 and TRBJ2-3; 7 bases are a match to TRBD2. CDR3 DNA sequence: TGTGCCAGCAGCCAAGAGACGGGGGGTCGGACAGATACGCAGTATTTT. It specifies CASSQETGGRTDTQYF.